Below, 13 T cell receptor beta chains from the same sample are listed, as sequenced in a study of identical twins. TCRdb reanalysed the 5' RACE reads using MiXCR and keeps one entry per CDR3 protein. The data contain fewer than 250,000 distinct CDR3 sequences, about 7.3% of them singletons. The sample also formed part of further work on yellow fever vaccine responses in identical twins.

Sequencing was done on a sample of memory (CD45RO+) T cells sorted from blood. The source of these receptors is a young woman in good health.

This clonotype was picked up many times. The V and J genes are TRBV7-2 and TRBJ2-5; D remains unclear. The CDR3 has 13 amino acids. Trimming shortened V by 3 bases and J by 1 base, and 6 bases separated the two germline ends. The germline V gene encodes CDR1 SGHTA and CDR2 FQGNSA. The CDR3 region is CASSFLSQETQYF. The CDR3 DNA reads TGTGCCAGCAGCTTTTTATCCCAAGAGACCCAGTACTTC.

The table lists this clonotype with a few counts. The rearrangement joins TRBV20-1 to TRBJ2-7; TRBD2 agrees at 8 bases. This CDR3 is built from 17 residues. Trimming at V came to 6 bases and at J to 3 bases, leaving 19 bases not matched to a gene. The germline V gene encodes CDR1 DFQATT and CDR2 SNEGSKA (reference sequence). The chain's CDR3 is CSASLGLLAGGFYEQYF. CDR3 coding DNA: TGCAGTGCATCCCTGGGCCTTCTCGCGGGAGGCTTCTACGAGCAGTACTTC.

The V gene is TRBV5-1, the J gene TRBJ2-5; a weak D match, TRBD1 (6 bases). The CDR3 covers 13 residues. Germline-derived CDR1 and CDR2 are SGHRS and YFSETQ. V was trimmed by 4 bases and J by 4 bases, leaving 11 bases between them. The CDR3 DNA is TGCGCCAGCAGCCCAGTAGGGGGAGAGACCCAGTACTTC. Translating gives CASSPVGGETQYF.

The DNA of the CDR3 is TGTGCCAGCAGTTACTCCTTTTATGGCGTCTATAATTCACCCCTCCACTTT. Translating gives CASSYSFYGVYNSPLHF. The chain joins TRBV6-5 to TRBJ1-6; unclear D gene. CDR3 length: 17 amino acids. Germline CDR1 MNHEY, CDR2 SVGAGI. The V end lost 0 bases, the J end lost 3 bases, and 12 bases lay between the germline ends.

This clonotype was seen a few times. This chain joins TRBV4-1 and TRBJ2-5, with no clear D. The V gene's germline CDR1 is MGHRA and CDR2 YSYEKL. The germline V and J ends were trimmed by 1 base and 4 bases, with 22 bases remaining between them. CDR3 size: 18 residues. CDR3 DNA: TGCGCCAGCAGCCAAGTGGATATGGGGTGGGTACGGCTAGAGACCCAGTACTTC. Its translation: CASSQVDMGWVRLETQYF.

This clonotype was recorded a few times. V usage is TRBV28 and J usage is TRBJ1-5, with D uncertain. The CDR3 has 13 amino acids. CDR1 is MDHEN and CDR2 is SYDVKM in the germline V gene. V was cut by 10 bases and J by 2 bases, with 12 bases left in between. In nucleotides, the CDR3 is TGTGCCACCTCGAGCAGTGGCAATCAGCCCCAGCATTTT. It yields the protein CATSSSGNQPQHF.

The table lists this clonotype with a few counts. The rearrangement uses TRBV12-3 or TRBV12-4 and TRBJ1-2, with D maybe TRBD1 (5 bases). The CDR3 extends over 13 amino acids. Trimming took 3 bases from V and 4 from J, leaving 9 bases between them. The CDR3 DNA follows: TGTGCCAGCAGTTTTGACAGCCTCTATGGCTACACCTTC. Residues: CASSFDSLYGYTF.

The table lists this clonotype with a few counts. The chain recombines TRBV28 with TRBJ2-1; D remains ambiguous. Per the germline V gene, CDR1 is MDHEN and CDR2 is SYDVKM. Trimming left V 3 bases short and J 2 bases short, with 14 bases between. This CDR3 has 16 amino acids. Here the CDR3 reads CASSFVDLGTYNEQFF. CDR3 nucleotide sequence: TGTGCCAGCAGTTTCGTCGACTTAGGGACCTACAATGAGCAGTTCTTC.

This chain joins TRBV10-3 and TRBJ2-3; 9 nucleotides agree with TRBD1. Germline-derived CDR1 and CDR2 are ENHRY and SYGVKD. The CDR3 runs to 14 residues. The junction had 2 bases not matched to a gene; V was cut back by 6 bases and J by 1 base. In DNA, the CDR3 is TGTGCCATCAGGGACAGGGGTGGCACAGATACGCAGTATTTT. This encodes CAIRDRGGTDTQYF.

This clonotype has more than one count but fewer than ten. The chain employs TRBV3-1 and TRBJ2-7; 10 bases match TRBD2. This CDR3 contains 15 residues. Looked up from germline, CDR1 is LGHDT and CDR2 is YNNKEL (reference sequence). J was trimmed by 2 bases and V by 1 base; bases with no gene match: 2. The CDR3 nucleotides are TGTGCCAGCAGCCAAGGAGCGGGGGGGACCTACGAGCAGTACGTC. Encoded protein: CASSQGAGGTYEQYV.

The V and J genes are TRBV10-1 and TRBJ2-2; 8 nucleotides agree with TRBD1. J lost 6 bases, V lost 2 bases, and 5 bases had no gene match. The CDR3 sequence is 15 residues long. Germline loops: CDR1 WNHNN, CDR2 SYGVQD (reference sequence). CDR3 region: CASSEGQGAAGELFF. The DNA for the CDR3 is TGCGCCAGCAGTGAGGGGCAGGGGGCCGCCGGGGAGCTGTTTTTT.

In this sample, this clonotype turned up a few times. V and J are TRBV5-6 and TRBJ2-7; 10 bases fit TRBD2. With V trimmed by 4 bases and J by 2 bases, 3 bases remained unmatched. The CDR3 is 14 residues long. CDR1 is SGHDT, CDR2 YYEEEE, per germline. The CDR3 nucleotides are TGTGCCAGCAGCACAGCGGGGGGGACCTACGAGCAGTACTTC. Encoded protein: CASSTAGGTYEQYF.

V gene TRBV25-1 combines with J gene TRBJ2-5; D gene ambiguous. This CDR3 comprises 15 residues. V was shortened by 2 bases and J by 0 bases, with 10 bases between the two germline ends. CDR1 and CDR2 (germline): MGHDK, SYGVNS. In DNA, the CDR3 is TGTGCCAGCAGTGAACAGGCCTGGTACCAAGAGACCCAGTACTTC. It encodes CASSEQAWYQETQYF.